This T cell receptor beta chain was sequenced in a study of cytomegalovirus exposure and HLA in healthy donors. Study as a whole: In terms of ancestry, the Caucasian-associated cluster contained roughly 81% of the approximately 400 genotyped donors.

It was with 60 Vbeta and 13 Jbeta primers that the PCR ran. The table came from immunoSEQ multiplex PCR; TCRdb's copy has only in-frame clones and leaves some out. In the table there are 200,000 to 250,000 clones, around 80% of which are singletons. The V end lost 2 bases, the J end lost 4 bases, and 12 bases lay between the germline ends. This CDR3 has 14 amino acids. Germline V gene lookup returns CDR1 SGDLS and CDR2 YYNGEE. Note on this clone: No antigen is known for it.

Overall study results and limits: In a later analysis, an Asian-associated ancestry cluster reportedly showed fewer N-insertions than the approximately 640-donor mean.

Input material: PBMCs. The receptor's source is a boy aged 2 to 10 in good health and CMV-seronegative. The rearrangement joins TRBV9 to TRBJ1-1; maybe TRBD1 (6 bases). CDR3 residues: CASSVVTGSTEAFF. CDR3 coding DNA: TGTGCCAGCAGCGTCGTTACAGGGAGCACTGAAGCTTTCTTT.